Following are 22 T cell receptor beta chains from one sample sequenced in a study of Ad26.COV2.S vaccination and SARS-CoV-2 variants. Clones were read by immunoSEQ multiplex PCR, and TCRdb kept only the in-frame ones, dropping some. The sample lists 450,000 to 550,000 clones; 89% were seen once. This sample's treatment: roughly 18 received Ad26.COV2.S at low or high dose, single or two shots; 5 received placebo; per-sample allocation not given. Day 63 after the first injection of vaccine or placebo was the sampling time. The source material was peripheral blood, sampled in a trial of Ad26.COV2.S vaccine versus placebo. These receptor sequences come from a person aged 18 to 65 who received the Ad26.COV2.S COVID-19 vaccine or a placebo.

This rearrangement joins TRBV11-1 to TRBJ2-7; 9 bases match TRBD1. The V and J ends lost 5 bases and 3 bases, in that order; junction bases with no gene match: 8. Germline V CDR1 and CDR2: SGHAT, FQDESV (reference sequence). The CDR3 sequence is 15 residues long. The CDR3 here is CASSGVWTGDYEQYF. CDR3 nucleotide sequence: TGTGCCAGCAGCGGGGTATGGACAGGGGACTACGAGCAGTACTTC.

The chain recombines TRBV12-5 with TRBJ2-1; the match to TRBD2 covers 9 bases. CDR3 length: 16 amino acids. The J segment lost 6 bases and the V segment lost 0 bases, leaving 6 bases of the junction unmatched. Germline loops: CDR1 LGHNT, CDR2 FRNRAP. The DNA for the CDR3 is TGTGCTAGTGGTTTGGTATCTAGCGGGGTCATCAATGAGCAGTTCTTC. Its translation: CASGLVSSGVINEQFF. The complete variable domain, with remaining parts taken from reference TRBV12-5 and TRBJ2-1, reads DARVTQTPRHKVTEMGQEVTMRCQPILGHNTVFWYRQTMMQGLELLAYFRNRAPLDDSGMPKDRFSAEMPDATLATLKIQPSEPRDSAVYFCASGLVSSGVINEQFFGPGTRLTVL.

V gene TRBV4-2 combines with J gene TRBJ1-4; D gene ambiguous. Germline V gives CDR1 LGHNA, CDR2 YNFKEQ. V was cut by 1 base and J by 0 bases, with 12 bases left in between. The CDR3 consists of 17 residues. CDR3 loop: CASSQGLVATTNEKLFF. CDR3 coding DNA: TGTGCCAGCAGCCAAGGGTTGGTAGCGACAACTAATGAAAAACTGTTTTTT.

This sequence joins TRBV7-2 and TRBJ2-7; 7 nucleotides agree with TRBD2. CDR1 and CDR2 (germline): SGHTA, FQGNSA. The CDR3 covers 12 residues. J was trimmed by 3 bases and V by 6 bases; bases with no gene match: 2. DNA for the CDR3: TGTGCCAGCAGTGCGGGGGTCTACGAGCAGTACTTC. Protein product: CASSAGVYEQYF. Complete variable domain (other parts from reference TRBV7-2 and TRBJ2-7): GAGVSQSPSNKVTEKGKDVELRCDPISGHTALYWYRQSLGQGLEFLIYFQGNSAPDKSGLPSDRFSAERTGGSVSTLTIQRTQQEDSAVYLCASSAGVYEQYFGPGTRLTVT.

CDR3 coding DNA: TGTGCCAGCAGTTACTCGGGGGGCGCCGACCCCTACGAGCAGTACTTC. Encoded protein: CASSYSGGADPYEQYF. The chain combines TRBV6-5 with TRBJ2-7; D is possibly TRBD1 or TRBD2 (6 bases each). The CDR3 covers 16 residues. The germline V gene has CDR1 MNHEY and CDR2 SVGAGI. Trimming cost V 0 bases and J 2 bases, with 14 bases left between them.

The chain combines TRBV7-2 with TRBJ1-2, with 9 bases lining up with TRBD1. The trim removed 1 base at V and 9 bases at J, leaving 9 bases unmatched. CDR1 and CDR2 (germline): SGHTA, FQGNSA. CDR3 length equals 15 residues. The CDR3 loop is CASSLVRAGQGSYTF. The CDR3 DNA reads TGTGCCAGCAGCTTAGTCCGAGCGGGACAGGGAAGCTACACCTTC.

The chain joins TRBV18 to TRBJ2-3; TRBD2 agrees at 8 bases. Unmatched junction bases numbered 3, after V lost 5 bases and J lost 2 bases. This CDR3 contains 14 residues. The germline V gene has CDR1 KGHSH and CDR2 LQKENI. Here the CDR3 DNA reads TGTGCCAGCTCAACGGGAGGGACCACAGATACGCAGTATTTT. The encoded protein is CASSTGGTTDTQYF. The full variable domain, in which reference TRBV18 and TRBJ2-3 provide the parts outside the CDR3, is NAGVMQNPRHLVRRRGQEARLRCSPMKGHSHVYWYRQLPEEGLKFMVYLQKENIIDESGMPKERFSAEFPKEGPSILRIQQVVRGDSAAYFCASSTGGTTDTQYFGPGTRLTVL.

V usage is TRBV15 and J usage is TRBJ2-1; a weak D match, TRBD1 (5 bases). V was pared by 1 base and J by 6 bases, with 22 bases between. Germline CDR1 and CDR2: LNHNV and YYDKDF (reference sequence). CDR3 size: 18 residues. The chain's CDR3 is CATSRGLKGSRRSNEQFF. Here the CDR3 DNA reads TGTGCCACCAGCAGAGGGCTAAAGGGGTCTCGGCGTAGCAATGAGCAGTTCTTC.

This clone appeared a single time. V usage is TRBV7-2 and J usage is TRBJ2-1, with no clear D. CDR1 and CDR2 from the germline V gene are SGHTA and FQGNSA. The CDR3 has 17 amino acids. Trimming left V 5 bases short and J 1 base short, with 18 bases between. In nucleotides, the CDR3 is TGTGCCAGCAGCCCTCGAAGTGGGATATCTTCCTACAATGAGCAGTTCTTC. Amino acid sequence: CASSPRSGISSYNEQFF.

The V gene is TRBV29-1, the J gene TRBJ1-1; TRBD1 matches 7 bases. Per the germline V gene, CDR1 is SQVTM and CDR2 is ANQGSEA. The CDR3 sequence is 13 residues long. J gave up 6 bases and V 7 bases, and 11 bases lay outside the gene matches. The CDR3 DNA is TGCAGCGAAGCGGACAGGAGGGGAGCTGAAGCTTTCTTT. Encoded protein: CSEADRRGAEAFF.

The CDR3 loop is CASSQGQGQNNSPLHF. CDR3 in DNA: TGTGCCAGCAGCCAAGGCCAGGGACAAAATAATTCACCCCTCCACTTT. This rearrangement joins TRBV4-2 to TRBJ1-6; possibly TRBD1 for D (6 bases). Trimming took off 1 base at V and 5 bases at J, with 12 bases between the two ends. From germline, CDR1 is LGHNA and CDR2 YNFKEQ. The CDR3 totals 16 residues.

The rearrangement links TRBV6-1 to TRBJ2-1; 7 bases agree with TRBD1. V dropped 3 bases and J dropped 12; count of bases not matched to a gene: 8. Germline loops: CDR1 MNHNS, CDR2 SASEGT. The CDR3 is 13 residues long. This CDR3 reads CASSEVGTDGQFF. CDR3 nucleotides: TGTGCCAGCAGTGAGGTAGGGACAGACGGGCAGTTCTTC.

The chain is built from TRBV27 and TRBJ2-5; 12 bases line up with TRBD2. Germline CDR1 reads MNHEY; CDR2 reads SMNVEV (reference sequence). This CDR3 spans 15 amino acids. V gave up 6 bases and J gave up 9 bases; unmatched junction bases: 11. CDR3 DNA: TGTGCCAGCAGGGGCCTCGGGGCTAGCGGGGGGGCCCAGTACTTC. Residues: CASRGLGASGGAQYF.

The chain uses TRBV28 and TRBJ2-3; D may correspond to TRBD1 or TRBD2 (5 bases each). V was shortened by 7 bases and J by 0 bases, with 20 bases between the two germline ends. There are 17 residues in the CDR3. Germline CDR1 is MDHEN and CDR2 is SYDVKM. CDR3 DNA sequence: TGTGCCAGCATGAGGGGCCGAGCGGCGAAAAGCACAGATACGCAGTATTTT. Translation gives CASMRGRAAKSTDTQYF. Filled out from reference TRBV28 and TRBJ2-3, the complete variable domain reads DVKVTQSSRYLVKRTGEKVFLECVQDMDHENMFWYRQDPGLGLRLIYFSYDVKMKEKGDIPEGYSVSREKKERFSLILESASTNQTSMYLCASMRGRAAKSTDTQYFGPGTRLTVL.

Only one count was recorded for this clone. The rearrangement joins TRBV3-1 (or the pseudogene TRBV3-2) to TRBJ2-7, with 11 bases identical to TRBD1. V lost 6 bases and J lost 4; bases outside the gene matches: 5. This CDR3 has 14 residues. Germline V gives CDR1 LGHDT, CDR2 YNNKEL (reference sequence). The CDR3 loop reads CASRRTGGQYEQYF. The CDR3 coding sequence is TGTGCCAGCAGACGGACAGGGGGCCAATACGAGCAGTACTTC.

The CDR3 DNA reads TGTGCCAGCAGCTTCGGGGCGATGAACACTGAAGCTTTCTTT. As protein: CASSFGAMNTEAFF. The rearrangement joins TRBV11-2 to TRBJ1-1; D perhaps matches TRBD1 (5 bases). The germline CDR1 and CDR2 sequences are SGHAT and FQNNGV. V was cut by 3 bases and J by 0 bases, with 8 bases left in between. CDR3 length: 14 amino acids.

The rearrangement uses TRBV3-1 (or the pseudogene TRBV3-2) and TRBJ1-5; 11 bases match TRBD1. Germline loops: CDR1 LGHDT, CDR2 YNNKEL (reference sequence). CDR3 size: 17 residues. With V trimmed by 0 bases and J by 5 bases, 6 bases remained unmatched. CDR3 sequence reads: CASSQDLGTGGDQPQHF. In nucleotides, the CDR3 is TGTGCCAGCAGCCAAGATCTCGGGACAGGGGGTGATCAGCCCCAGCATTTT.

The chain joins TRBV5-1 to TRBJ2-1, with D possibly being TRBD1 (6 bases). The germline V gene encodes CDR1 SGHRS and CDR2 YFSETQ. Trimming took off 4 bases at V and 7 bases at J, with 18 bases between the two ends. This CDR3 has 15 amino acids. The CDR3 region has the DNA TGCGCCAGCAGCATAGGTGAGGCTGACAGGAATGAGCAGTTCTTC. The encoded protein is CASSIGEADRNEQFF.

CDR3 amino acids: CASVVRQGARRETQYF. Here the CDR3 DNA reads TGTGCCAGCGTGGTCCGGCAGGGGGCGCGGAGAGAGACCCAGTACTTC. The rearrangement uses TRBV2 and TRBJ2-5; 8 bases fit TRBD1. With V trimmed by 8 bases and J by 4 bases, 15 bases remained unmatched. The CDR3 loop spans 16 amino acids. CDR1 is SNHLY, CDR2 FYNNEI, per germline.

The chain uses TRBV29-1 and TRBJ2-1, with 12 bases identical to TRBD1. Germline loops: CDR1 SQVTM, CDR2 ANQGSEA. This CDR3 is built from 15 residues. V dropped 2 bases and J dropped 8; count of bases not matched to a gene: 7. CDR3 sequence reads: CSVEWDRGPNYEQFF. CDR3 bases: TGCAGCGTTGAATGGGACAGGGGGCCGAACTATGAGCAGTTCTTC.

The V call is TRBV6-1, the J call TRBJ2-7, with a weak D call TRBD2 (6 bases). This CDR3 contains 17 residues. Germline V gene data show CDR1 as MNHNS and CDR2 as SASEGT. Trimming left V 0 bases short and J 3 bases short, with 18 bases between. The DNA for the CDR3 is TGTGCCAGCAGTGAAGCCCCTCCCGGACTACCCTTCTACGAGCAGTACTTC. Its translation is CASSEAPPGLPFYEQYF.

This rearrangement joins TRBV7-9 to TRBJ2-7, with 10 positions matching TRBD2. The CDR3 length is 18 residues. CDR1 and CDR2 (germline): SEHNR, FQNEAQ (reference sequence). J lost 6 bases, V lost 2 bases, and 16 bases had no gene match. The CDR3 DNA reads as TGTGCCAGCAGCTTATTGGCCCCCAGCGGGGGGGCTTGGATCGAGCAGTACTTC. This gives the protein CASSLLAPSGGAWIEQYF. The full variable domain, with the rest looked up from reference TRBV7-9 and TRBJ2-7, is DTGVSQNPRHKITKRGQNVTFRCDPISEHNRLYWYRQTLGQGPEFLTYFQNEAQLEKSRLLSDRFSAERPKGSFSTLEIQRTEQGDSAMYLCASSLLAPSGGAWIEQYFGPGTRLTVT.